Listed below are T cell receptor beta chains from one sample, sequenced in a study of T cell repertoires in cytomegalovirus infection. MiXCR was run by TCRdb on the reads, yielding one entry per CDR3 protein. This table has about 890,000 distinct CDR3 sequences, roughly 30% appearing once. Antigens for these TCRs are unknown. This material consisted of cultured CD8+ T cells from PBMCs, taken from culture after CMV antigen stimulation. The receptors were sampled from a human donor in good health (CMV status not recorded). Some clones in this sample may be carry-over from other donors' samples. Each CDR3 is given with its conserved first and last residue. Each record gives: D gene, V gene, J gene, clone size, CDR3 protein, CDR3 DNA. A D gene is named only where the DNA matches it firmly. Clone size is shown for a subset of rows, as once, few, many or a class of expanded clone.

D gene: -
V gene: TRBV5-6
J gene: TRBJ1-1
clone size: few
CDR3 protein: CASSWGSTEAFF
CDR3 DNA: TGTGCCAGCAGCTGGGGAAGCACTGAAGCTTTCTTT

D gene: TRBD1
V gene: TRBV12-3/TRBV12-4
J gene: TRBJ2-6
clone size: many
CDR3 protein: CASSTGGSGANVLTF
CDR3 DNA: TGTGCCAGCAGTACAGGGGGCTCTGGGGCCAACGTCCTGACTTTC

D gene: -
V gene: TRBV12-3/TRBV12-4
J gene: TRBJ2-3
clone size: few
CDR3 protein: CASSPGASFISTDTQYF
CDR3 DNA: TGTGCCAGCAGCCCCGGCGCTTCTTTTATAAGCACAGATACGCAGTATTTT

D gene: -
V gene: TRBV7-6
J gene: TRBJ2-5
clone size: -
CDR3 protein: CANSTTRRQETQYF
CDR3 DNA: TGTGCCAACAGTACCACCAGACGCCAAGAGACCCAGTACTTC

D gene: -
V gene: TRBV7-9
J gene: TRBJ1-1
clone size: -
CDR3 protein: CASRGPGTVNTEAFF
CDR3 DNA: TGTGCCAGCAGGGGCCCTGGGACGGTAAACACTGAAGCTTTCTTT

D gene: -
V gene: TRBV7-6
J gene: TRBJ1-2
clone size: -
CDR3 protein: CASSLGTSGGYTF
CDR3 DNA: TGTGCCAGCAGCCTCGGGACCTCAGGTGGCTACACCTTC

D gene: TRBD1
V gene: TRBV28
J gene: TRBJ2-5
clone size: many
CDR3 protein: CASSPNRDRGPPQETQYF
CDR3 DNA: TGTGCCAGCAGTCCAAACCGGGACAGGGGTCCACCCCAAGAGACCCAGTACTTC

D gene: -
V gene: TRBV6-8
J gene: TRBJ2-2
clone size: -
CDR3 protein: CASSFYRERELFF
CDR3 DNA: TGTGCCAGCAGTTTTTACAGGGAAAGGGAGCTGTTTTTT

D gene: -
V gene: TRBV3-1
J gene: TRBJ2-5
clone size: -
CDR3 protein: CASSPVSSGAQYF
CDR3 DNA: TGTGCCAGCAGCCCGGTCTCCTCAGGCGCCCAGTACTTC

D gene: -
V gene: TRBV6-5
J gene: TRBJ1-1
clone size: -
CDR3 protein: CASSQVQGAVGSTEAFF
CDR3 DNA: TGTGCCAGCAGCCAAGTACAGGGAGCAGTTGGAAGCACTGAAGCTTTCTTT

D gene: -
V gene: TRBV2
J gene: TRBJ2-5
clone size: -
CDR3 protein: CASSPFRQNQETQYF
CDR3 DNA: TGTGCCAGCAGTCCCTTCCGACAAAACCAAGAGACCCAGTACTTC

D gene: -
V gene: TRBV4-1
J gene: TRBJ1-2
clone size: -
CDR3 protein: CANSQDGSGVGRAGYTF
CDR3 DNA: TGCGCCAACAGCCAAGACGGATCTGGGGTAGGGAGAGCTGGCTACACCTTC

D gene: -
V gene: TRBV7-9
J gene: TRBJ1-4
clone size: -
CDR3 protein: CASRQVLGEKLFF
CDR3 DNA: TGTGCCAGCAGGCAGGTTCTTGGAGAAAAACTGTTTTTT

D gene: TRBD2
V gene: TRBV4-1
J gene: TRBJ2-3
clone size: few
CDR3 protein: CASSPHIRGGSTDTQYF
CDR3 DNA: TGCGCCAGCAGCCCCCATATTCGGGGGGGAAGCACAGATACGCAGTATTTT

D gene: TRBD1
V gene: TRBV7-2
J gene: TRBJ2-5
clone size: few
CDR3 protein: CASSEPGQRLQETQYF
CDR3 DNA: TGTGCCAGCAGCGAGCCGGGACAGAGATTGCAAGAGACCCAGTACTTC

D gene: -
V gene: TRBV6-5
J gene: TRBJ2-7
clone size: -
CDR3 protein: CASSPRTQLRGQYF
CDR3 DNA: TGTGCCAGCAGTCCCAGGACCCAACTACGAGGGCAGTACTTC

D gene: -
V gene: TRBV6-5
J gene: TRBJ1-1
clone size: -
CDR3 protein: CASRQVSGAVNTEAFF
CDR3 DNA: TGTGCCAGCAGGCAGGTTTCAGGGGCGGTAAACACTGAAGCTTTCTTT

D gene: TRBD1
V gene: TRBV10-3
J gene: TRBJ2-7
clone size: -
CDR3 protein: CAIRNSGTGYDEQYF
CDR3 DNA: TGTGCCATCAGGAACTCCGGGACAGGGTACGACGAGCAGTACTTC

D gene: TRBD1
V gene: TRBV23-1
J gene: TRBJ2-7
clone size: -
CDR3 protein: CASSHGQDTYEQYF
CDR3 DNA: TGCGCCAGCAGTCACGGACAGGATACCTACGAGCAGTACTTC

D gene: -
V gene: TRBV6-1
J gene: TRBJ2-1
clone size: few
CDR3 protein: CASSAKAEQFF
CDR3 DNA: TGTGCCAGCAGCGCCAAGGCGGAGCAGTTCTTC

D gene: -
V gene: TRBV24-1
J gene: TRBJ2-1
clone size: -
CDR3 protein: CATSDFTHEQFF
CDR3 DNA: TGTGCCACCAGTGATTTTACGCATGAGCAGTTCTTC

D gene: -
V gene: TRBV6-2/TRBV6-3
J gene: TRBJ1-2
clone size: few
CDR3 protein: CASSYSRQDYGYTF
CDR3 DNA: TGTGCCAGCAGTTACTCTCGGCAGGACTATGGCTACACCTTC

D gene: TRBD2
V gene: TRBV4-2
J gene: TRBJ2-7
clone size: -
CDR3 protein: CASSQTSGGAYEQYF
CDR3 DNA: TGTGCCAGCAGCCAGACTAGCGGGGGGGCCTACGAGCAGTACTTC

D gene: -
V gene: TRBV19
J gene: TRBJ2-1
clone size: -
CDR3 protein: CASSMRQSYNEQFF
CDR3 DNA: TGTGCCAGTAGTATGCGGCAGTCCTACAATGAGCAGTTCTTC

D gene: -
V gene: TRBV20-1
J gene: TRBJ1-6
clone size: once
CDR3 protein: CSATPGQPYNSPLHF
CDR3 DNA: TGCAGTGCCACCCCCGGACAGCCTTATAATTCACCCCTCCACTTT

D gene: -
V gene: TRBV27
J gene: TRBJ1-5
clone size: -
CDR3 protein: CASSPQGPNQPQHF
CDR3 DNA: TGTGCCAGCAGTCCACAGGGACCCAATCAGCCCCAGCATTTT

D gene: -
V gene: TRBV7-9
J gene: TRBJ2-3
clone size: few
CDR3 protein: CASSPGGVTDTQYF
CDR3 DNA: TGTGCCAGCAGCCCGGGGGGCGTCACAGATACGCAGTATTTT

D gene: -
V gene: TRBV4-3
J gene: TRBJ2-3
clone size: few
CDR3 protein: CASSQVWESTDTQYF
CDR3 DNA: TGCGCCAGCAGCCAAGTTTGGGAGAGCACAGATACGCAGTATTTT

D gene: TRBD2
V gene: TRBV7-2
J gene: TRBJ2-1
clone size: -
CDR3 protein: CASSPTGGVPSSYNEQFF
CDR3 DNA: TGTGCCAGCAGCCCCACGGGAGGGGTCCCGAGCTCCTACAATGAGCAGTTCTTC

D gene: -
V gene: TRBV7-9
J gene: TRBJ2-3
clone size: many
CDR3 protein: CASSLVGQYF
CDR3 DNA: TGTGCCAGCAGCTTAGTAGGGCAGTATTTT

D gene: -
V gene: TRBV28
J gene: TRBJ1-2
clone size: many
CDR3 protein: CASSLPRGQTSYGYTF
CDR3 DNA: TGTGCCAGCAGTTTACCCCGCGGACAGACGTCTTATGGCTACACCTTC

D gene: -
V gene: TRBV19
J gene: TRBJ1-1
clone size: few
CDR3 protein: CASSPRQWNTEAFF
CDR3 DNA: TGTGCCAGTAGTCCGAGACAATGGAACACTGAAGCTTTCTTT

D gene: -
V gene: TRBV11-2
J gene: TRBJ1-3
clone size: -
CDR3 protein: CASRDRLSGNTIYF
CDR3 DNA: TGTGCCAGCCGCGACAGGTTATCTGGAAACACCATATATTTT

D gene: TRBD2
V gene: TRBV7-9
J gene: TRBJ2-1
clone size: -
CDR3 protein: CASSLTRGGIYNEQFF
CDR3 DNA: TGTGCCAGCAGCTTAACCCGGGGGGGGATATACAATGAGCAGTTCTTC

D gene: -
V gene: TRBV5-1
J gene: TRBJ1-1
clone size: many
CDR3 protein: CASSLGPGDTEAFF
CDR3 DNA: TGTGCCAGCAGCTTAGGGCCTGGGGACACTGAAGCTTTCTTT

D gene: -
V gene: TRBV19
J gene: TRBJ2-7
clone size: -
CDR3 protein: CASSYSRETRGDYEQYF
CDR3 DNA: TGTGCCAGTAGTTACAGTCGCGAAACTAGAGGGGACTACGAGCAGTACTTC

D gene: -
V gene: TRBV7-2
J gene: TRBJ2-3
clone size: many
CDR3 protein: CASSLVVLVGGAKSTDTQYF
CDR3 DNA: TGTGCCAGCAGCTTAGTGGTTTTGGTTGGCGGGGCAAAAAGCACAGATACGCAGTATTTT

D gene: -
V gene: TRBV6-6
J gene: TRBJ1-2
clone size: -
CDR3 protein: CASSYLLPDYYGYTF
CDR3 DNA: TGTGCCAGCAGTTATCTCCTTCCCGATTACTATGGCTACACCTTC

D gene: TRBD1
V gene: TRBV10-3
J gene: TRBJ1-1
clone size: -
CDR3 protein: CAIKPTGWDTEAFF
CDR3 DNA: TGTGCCATCAAACCGACAGGGTGGGACACTGAAGCTTTCTTT

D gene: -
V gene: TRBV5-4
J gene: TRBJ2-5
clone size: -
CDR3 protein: CASSLSKRQAQETQYF
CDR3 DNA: TGTGCCAGCAGCTTAAGTAAGAGACAGGCCCAAGAGACCCAGTACTTC

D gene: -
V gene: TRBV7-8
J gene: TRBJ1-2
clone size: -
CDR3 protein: CASSPDASYGYTF
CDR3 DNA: TGTGCCAGCAGCCCCGATGCGTCCTATGGCTACACCTTC

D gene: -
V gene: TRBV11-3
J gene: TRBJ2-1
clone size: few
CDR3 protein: CASSSRIANEQFF
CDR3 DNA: TGTGCCAGCAGCTCCCGCATAGCCAATGAGCAGTTCTTC

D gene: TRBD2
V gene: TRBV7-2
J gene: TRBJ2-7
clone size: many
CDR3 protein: CASSLETSGASYEQYF
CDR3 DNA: TGTGCCAGCAGCTTGGAGACTAGCGGGGCGTCCTACGAGCAGTACTTC

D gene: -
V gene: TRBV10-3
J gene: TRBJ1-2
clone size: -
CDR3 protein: CAISDPDMGIGYTF
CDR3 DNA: TGTGCCATCAGTGACCCGGACATGGGGATAGGCTACACCTTC

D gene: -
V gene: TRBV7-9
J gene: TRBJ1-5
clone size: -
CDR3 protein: CASSLEGTQPQHF
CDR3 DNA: TGTGCCAGCAGCTTAGAGGGGACTCAGCCCCAGCATTTT

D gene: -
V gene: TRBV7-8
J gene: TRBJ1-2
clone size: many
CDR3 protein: CASSSGQLSGYGYTF
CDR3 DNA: TGTGCCAGCAGCTCAGGACAGCTCTCGGGCTATGGCTACACCTTC

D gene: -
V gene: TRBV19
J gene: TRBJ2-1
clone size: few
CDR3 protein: CASRPPGPNEQFF
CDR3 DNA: TGTGCCAGTAGACCTCCGGGACCCAATGAGCAGTTCTTC